These 10 T cell receptor beta chains came from one sample sequenced in a study of blood T cell repertoires in COVID-19. TCRdb's copy holds only in-frame clones and misses some; the assay was immunoSEQ multiplex PCR. The sample carries some 380,000 clones, nearly 90% recorded once. The sample comprised peripheral blood. All receptors come from a man younger than 30 with active or convalescent COVID-19.

The genes are TRBV10-3 and TRBJ2-7; possible D gene TRBD1, 6 bases. The V end was cut by 3 bases, the J end by 0 bases, with 15 bases between. This CDR3 has 16 residues. The germline gives CDR1 ENHRY, CDR2 SYGVKD. CDR3 bases: TGTGCCATCAGTGATCCTGACAGGAAAAGCTCCTACGAGCAGTACTTC. Protein sequence: CAISDPDRKSSYEQYF.

The chain joins TRBV28 to TRBJ2-3; D call uncertain. Trimming removed 5 bases at V and 1 base at J, with 13 bases between. CDR3 size: 15 residues. Germline V gives CDR1 MDHEN, CDR2 SYDVKM. CDR3 amino acids: CASSPPESGTDTQYF. CDR3 DNA: TGTGCCAGCAGTCCGCCCGAGAGTGGCACAGATACGCAGTATTTT.

The V call is TRBV6-5, the J call TRBJ2-7, with D unclear. CDR3 length: 15 residues. Germline V gives CDR1 MNHEY, CDR2 SVGAGI. With 6 bases removed from V and 3 bases from J, the gap between germline ends came to 18 bases. The CDR3 region is CASRALWADGYEQYF. The CDR3 DNA reads TGTGCCAGCAGGGCCCTTTGGGCAGATGGCTACGAGCAGTACTTC.

This rearrangement joins TRBV7-9 to TRBJ2-1; the match to TRBD2 covers 14 bases. V lost 5 bases and J lost 8; bases outside the gene matches: 5. This CDR3 contains 15 residues. Per germline, CDR1 SEHNR and CDR2 FQNEAQ (reference sequence). The CDR3 coding sequence is TGTGCCAGCAGCCCGACTAGCGGGGGGGCTCATGAGCAGTTCTTC. This codes for CASSPTSGGAHEQFF.

As concerns this clone: An end of the junction differs from the germline gene, which may be a read error. The J gene is TRBJ2-6, the V gene TRBV4-2; unclear D gene. Germline V gene sequence: CDR1 LGHNA, CDR2 YNFKEQ. This CDR3 has 16 amino acids. As DNA, the CDR3 is TGTGCCAGCAGCCAAGATGTGCAGGATTGGGCCAACGTGCTGACTTTC. Amino acid sequence: CASSQDVQDWANVLTF.

The rearrangement joins TRBV6-5 to TRBJ1-3; 7 bases are a match to TRBD1. The V and J ends lost 6 bases and 1 base, in that order; junction bases with no gene match: 3. Germline V gene sequence: CDR1 MNHEY, CDR2 SVGAGI. This CDR3 has 14 residues. CDR3 protein: CASSDRESGNTIYF. The CDR3, as DNA: TGTGCCAGCAGCGACAGGGAATCTGGAAACACCATATATTTT.

The chain is built from TRBV28 and TRBJ2-7; D may be TRBD2 (5 bases). The germline V gene has CDR1 MDHEN and CDR2 SYDVKM. This CDR3 comprises 14 residues. Trimming shortened V by 9 bases and J by 2 bases, and 17 bases separated the two germline ends. The CDR3 DNA reads TGTGCCAGTTTCCCGGGAAAGCCTCCCTACGAGCAGTACTTC. As protein: CASFPGKPPYEQYF.

The gene calls are TRBV2 and TRBJ1-6, with D perhaps matching TRBD1 (6 bases). The CDR3 length is 15 residues. Germline values: CDR1 SNHLY, CDR2 FYNNEI. V was shortened by 5 bases and J by 0 bases, with 8 bases between the two germline ends. In DNA form, the CDR3 reads TGTGCCAGCAGTTACAGGGACTCCTATAATTCACCCCTCCACTTT. Translation gives CASSYRDSYNSPLHF.

This clone has just one count. The CDR3 DNA follows: TGTGCCAGCAGCCTCCTGATGACACGTGCTAACTATGGCTACACCTTC. It encodes CASSLLMTRANYGYTF. The chain is built from TRBV9 and TRBJ1-2; no definite D call. Trimming left V 4 bases short and J 0 bases short, with 16 bases between. Germline V gene lookup returns CDR1 SGDLS and CDR2 YYNGEE. The CDR3 extends over 16 amino acids. Supplemented by reference TRBV9 and TRBJ1-2, the full variable domain reads DSGVTQTPKHLITATGQRVTLRCSPRSGDLSVYWYQQSLDQGLQFLIQYYNGEERAKGNILERFSAQQFPDLHSELNLSSLELGDSALYFCASSLLMTRANYGYTFGSGTRLTVV.

CDR3 sequence (DNA): TGTGCCAGCAGCATTGGACAGACACATGAAAAACTGTTTTTT. Translation: CASSIGQTHEKLFF. This chain uses TRBV7-6 with TRBJ1-4; D is possibly TRBD1 (6 bases). This CDR3 is built from 14 residues. V gave up 5 bases and J gave up 6 bases, with 13 bases separating them. Germline V CDR1 and CDR2: SGHVS, FNYEAQ.